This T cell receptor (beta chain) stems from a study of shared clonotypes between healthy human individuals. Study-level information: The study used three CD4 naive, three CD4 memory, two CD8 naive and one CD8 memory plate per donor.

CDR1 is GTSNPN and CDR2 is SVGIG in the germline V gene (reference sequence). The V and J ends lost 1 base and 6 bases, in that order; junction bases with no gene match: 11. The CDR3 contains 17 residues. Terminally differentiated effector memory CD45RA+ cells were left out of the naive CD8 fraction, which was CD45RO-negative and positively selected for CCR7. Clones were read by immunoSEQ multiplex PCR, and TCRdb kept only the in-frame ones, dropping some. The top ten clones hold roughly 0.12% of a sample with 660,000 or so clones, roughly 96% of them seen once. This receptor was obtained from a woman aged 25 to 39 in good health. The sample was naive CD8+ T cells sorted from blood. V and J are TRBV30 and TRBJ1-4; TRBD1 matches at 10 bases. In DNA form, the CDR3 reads TGTGCCTGGAGTGGGGGGACAGGGGCGGCCTTGGATGAAAAACTGTTTTTT. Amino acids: CAWSGGTGAALDEKLFF.